The rows below give T cell receptor beta chains drawn from one sample of a study of blood T cell repertoires in COVID-19. Assay: immunoSEQ multiplex PCR; the TCRdb copy retains only in-frame clones and omits some. Of roughly 190,000 clones in the sample, around 83% were seen once. Sequencing input: PBMCs or T cells enriched from blood (not recorded which). These receptors all stem from a woman aged 25 to 39 who had been exposed to COVID-19. The CDR3 runs from the conserved cysteine through the conserved F or W. The order of the fields is CDR3 length, D gene, J gene, V gene, clone size, CDR3 protein, CDR3 DNA. D genes are given only for firm matches. Clone size, where shown, is once, few, many, or a class for clones that have expanded.

16	TRBD1	TRBJ1-6	TRBV2	.	CASSATGTGRNSPLHF	TGTGCCAGCAGTGCTACCGGGACAGGGAGGAATTCACCCCTCCACTTT
17	TRBD2	TRBJ2-5	TRBV19	once	CASSIDGFSGGEETQYF	TGTGCCAGTAGTATAGATGGTTTTAGCGGGGGGGAAGAGACCCAGTACTTC
16	TRBD1	TRBJ1-3	TRBV7-2	.	CASSPRTGHSGNTIYF	TGTGCCAGCAGCCCGAGGACAGGACACTCTGGAAACACCATATATTTT
20	.	TRBJ2-3	TRBV1	.	CTSSRTTKGLAGGRVDTQYF	TGCACCAGCAGCCGCACAACCAAGGGACTAGCGGGGGGGCGTGTAGATACGCAGTATTTT
17	TRBD1	TRBJ1-2	TRBV5-4	.	CASSLFFPQEGAYGYTF	TGTGCCAGCAGTCTCTTTTTCCCCCAGGAGGGGGCTTATGGCTACACCTTC
15	TRBD1	TRBJ2-7	TRBV27	few	CASSLLGQGVYEQYF	TGTGCCAGCAGTTTATTGGGACAGGGGGTTTACGAGCAGTACTTC
13	.	TRBJ1-1	TRBV9	.	CASSPGPDTEAFF	TGTGCCAGCAGCCCAGGGCCCGACACTGAAGCTTTCTTT
16	TRBD2	TRBJ2-5	TRBV9	.	CASSVGGRGGQETQYF	TGTGCCAGCAGCGTAGGAGGGCGGGGGGGCCAAGAGACCCAGTACTTC
17	TRBD2	TRBJ2-2	TRBV2	.	CASSFTGTSGGTGELFF	TGTGCCAGCAGCTTTACCGGGACTAGCGGGGGCACCGGGGAGCTGTTTTTT
17	.	TRBJ2-3	TRBV5-6	.	CASSLWTGQQRTDTQYF	TGTGCCAGCAGCTTGTGGACCGGACAGCAACGCACAGATACGCAGTATTTT
14	TRBD1	TRBJ1-4	TRBV5-5	.	CASSLTGGGEKLFF	TGTGCCAGCAGCTTGACAGGGGGCGGTGAAAAACTGTTTTTT
15	.	TRBJ1-5	TRBV2	.	CASTPLGGRNQPQHF	TGTGCCAGCACCCCGTTGGGGGGAAGGAATCAGCCCCAGCATTTT
14	TRBD1	TRBJ2-5	TRBV2	.	CASRPTGGTETQYF	TGTGCCAGCAGACCGACAGGGGGCACGGAGACCCAGTACTTC
11	.	TRBJ1-2	TRBV12-3/TRBV12-4	.	CASSPGGGYTF	TGTGCCAGCAGTCCGGGGGGAGGCTACACCTTC
15	.	TRBJ1-2	TRBV2	.	CASRTTQGRTYGYTF	TGTGCCAGCAGGACAACCCAGGGCCGTACCTATGGCTACACCTTC
15	TRBD1	TRBJ2-5	TRBV2	.	CASSNPGQGGETQYF	TGTGCCAGCAGCAACCCGGGACAGGGGGGAGAGACCCAGTACTTC
13	.	TRBJ2-2	TRBV12-3/TRBV12-4	.	CASSSSVVGELFF	TGTGCCAGCAGTTCCTCGGTGGTCGGGGAGCTGTTTTTT
15	TRBD1	TRBJ2-7	TRBV7-9	.	CASSRTGQAPVEQYF	TGTGCCAGCAGCCGGACGGGACAGGCCCCTGTAGAGCAGTACTTC
16	.	TRBJ1-2	TRBV9	once	CASSAEGGGGTYGYTF	TGTGCCAGCAGCGCCGAAGGGGGGGGTGGGACCTATGGCTACACCTTC
15	.	TRBJ2-4	TRBV5-4	.	CASSLGGQRLNIQYF	TGTGCCAGCAGCTTGGGAGGACAGAGGCTAAACATTCAGTACTTC
17	TRBD1	TRBJ1-2	TRBV27	.	CASSLSFGQAGNYGYTF	TGTGCCAGCAGTTTATCGTTCGGACAGGCTGGCAACTATGGCTACACCTTC
14	.	TRBJ1-1	TRBV7-9	.	CASSLTGGDTEAFF	TGTGCCAGCAGCCTTACTGGCGGGGACACTGAAGCTTTCTTT
11	.	TRBJ1-1	TRBV27	.	CASSQGPEAFF	TGTGCCAGCAGCCAGGGGCCTGAAGCTTTCTTT
16	TRBD2	TRBJ2-7	TRBV5-6	.	CASSLFSGGAWHEQYF	TGTGCCAGCAGCTTGTTTAGCGGGGGGGCTTGGCACGAGCAGTACTTC
15	TRBD1	TRBJ1-6	TRBV25-1	.	CASSEWGQGNSPLHF	TGTGCCAGCAGTGAATGGGGACAGGGAAATTCACCCCTCCACTTT
16	TRBD2	TRBJ2-3	TRBV5-4	.	CASSAGRGRNLDTQYF	TGTGCCAGCAGCGCCGGGAGGGGACGGAACCTGGATACGCAGTATTTT
13	.	TRBJ2-7	TRBV18	.	CASSLSQDYEQYF	TGTGCCAGCTCACTGAGTCAGGATTACGAGCAGTACTTC
15	.	TRBJ2-5	TRBV2	.	CASSGMVGHEETQYF	TGTGCCAGCAGTGGGATGGTGGGACATGAAGAGACCCAGTACTTC
13	.	TRBJ1-5	TRBV6-5	.	CASTPGGSQPQHF	TGTGCCAGCACTCCCGGTGGGAGCCAGCCCCAGCATTTT
14	.	TRBJ2-1	TRBV7-2	few	CASSSTVNLDEQFF	TGTGCCAGCAGCTCAACAGTCAACTTAGATGAGCAGTTCTTC
13	.	TRBJ2-7	TRBV5-1	.	CASSLRLAGEQYF	TGCGCCAGCAGCTTGCGGCTAGCCGGCGAGCAGTACTTC
18	.	TRBJ2-7	TRBV7-6	once	CASSLEVRGASGHYEQYF	TGTGCCAGCAGCTTAGAAGTCCGGGGGGCATCGGGACACTACGAGCAGTACTTC
15	TRBD1	TRBJ2-1	TRBV11-2	.	CASSLMGQGGNEQFF	TGTGCCAGCAGCTTAATGGGACAGGGAGGTAATGAGCAGTTCTTC
15	TRBD1	TRBJ2-7	TRBV4-1	.	CASSQGTGLSNEQYF	TGCGCCAGCAGCCAAGGGACAGGTCTTTCCAACGAGCAGTACTTC
15	TRBD1	TRBJ1-2	TRBV6-4	.	CASSDSSQGAHGYTF	TGTGCCAGCAGTGACTCGAGCCAGGGGGCGCATGGCTACACCTTC
14	TRBD1	TRBJ1-5	TRBV9	.	CASSPGQGGQPQHF	TGTGCCAGCAGCCCCGGACAGGGTGGTCAGCCCCAGCATTTT
14	.	TRBJ1-1	TRBV20-1	once	CSASFTGSGTEAFF	TGCAGTGCTAGTTTCACAGGGTCAGGCACTGAAGCTTTCTTT
15	.	TRBJ2-1	TRBV3-1/TRBV3-2	.	CASSQDVSSYNEQFF	TGTGCCAGCAGCCAAGACGTGAGCTCCTACAATGAGCAGTTCTTC
14	.	TRBJ2-7	TRBV10-3	few	CAISAETITYEQYF	TGTGCCATCAGTGCGGAGACTATCACCTACGAGCAGTACTTC